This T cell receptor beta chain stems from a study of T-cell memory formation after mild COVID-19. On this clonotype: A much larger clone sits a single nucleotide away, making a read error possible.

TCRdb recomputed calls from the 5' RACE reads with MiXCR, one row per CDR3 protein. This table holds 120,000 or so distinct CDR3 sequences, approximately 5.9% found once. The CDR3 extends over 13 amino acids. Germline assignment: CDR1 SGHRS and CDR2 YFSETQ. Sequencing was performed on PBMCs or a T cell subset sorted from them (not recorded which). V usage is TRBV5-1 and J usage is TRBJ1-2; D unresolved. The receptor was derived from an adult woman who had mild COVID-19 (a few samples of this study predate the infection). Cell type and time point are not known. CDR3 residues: CAISLQPSYGYTF. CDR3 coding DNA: TGCGCCATCAGCTTGCAGCCGTCCTATGGCTACACCTTC.